These 7 T cell receptor beta chains were sequenced from one sample in a study of T-cell memory formation after mild COVID-19. One entry per CDR3 protein, called by TCRdb with MiXCR from the 5' RACE reads. The sample yields about 200,000 distinct CDR3 sequences, just over 9.5% seen once. What was sequenced was PBMCs or a T cell subset sorted from them (not recorded which). Receptor source: a man between 18 and 35 years old who had mild COVID-19 (a few samples of this study predate the infection). Cell type and time point are not known.

This clonotype has a handful of counts. The chain recombines TRBV11-2 with TRBJ2-1; TRBD2 agrees at 9 bases. After removal of 1 base from V and 9 bases from J, the junction contained 7 bases not matched to a gene. The CDR3 has 15 residues. CDR1 is SGHAT, CDR2 FQNNGV, per germline. The CDR3 region has the DNA TGTGCCAGCAGCTTAGGGCTAGCGGGGATTGGTGAGCAGTTCTTC. Translation: CASSLGLAGIGEQFF.

This clonotype was counted between two and nine times. The rearrangement uses TRBV18 and TRBJ1-5, with TRBD1 identical over 9 bases. V shed 0 bases and J 8 bases; nucleotides not matched to a gene: 5. CDR1 is KGHSH and CDR2 is LQKENI in the germline V gene. This CDR3 is 15 amino acids long. Written as DNA, the CDR3 is TGTGCCAGCTCACCACCCGGACAGGGGCAGAAGCCCCAGCATTTT. This gives the protein CASSPPGQGQKPQHF.

In regard to this clonotype: A much larger clone sits a single nucleotide away, making a read error possible. The chain combines TRBV5-1 with TRBJ1-4; D is unresolved. Germline values: CDR1 SGHRS, CDR2 YFSETQ. The V end was cut by 2 bases, the J end by 4 bases, with 9 bases between. The CDR3 is 14 amino acids. CDR3 sequence reads: CASSFRTINEKLFF. The CDR3 nucleotides read TGCGCCAGCAGCTTCCGGACCATTAATGAAAAACTGTTTTTT.

This clonotype was detected ten times or more. The chain joins TRBV7-2 to TRBJ1-2; D uncertain. V dropped 1 base and J dropped 1 base, with 7 bases sitting between them. This CDR3 is 14 amino acids long. CDR1 SGHTA and CDR2 FQGNSA come from the germline V gene. Written as DNA, the CDR3 is TGTGCCAGCAGCTTAGGCACTTATAACTATGGCTACACCTTC. This encodes CASSLGTYNYGYTF.

The chain joins TRBV7-2 to TRBJ1-2; no definite D call. V lost 5 bases and J lost 8, with 15 bases in between. Germline CDR1 is SGHTA and CDR2 is FQGNSA. The CDR3 length is 13 residues. The CDR3 coding sequence is TGTGCCAGCAGCCGCGACCGTTCCGAGGGCTACACCTTC. Its translation is CASSRDRSEGYTF.

This clonotype was seen more than once but under ten times. V gene TRBV7-2 combines with J gene TRBJ2-5; D uncertain. The CDR3 is 14 residues long. CDR1 is SGHTA, CDR2 FQGNSA, per germline. Trimming shortened V by 4 bases and J by 4 bases, and 13 bases separated the two germline ends. The chain's CDR3 is CASSSSTFGETQYF. The CDR3 nucleotides read TGTGCCAGCAGCTCCTCGACTTTCGGAGAGACCCAGTACTTC.

This clonotype was recorded at least ten times. CDR3 sequence: CASSTQETQYF. CDR3 coding DNA: TGTGCCAGCTCAACTCAAGAGACCCAGTACTTC. V usage is TRBV18 and J usage is TRBJ2-5, with no clear D. The V end was cut by 5 bases, the J end by 2 bases, with 3 bases between. Per germline, CDR1 KGHSH and CDR2 LQKENI. This CDR3 spans 11 amino acids. Supplemented by reference TRBV18 and TRBJ2-5, the full variable domain reads NAGVMQNPRHLVRRRGQEARLRCSPMKGHSHVYWYRQLPEEGLKFMVYLQKENIIDESGMPKERFSAEFPKEGPSILRIQQVVRGDSAAYFCASSTQETQYFGPGTRLLVL.